Each of the 26 T cell receptor beta chains below was sequenced from the same sample in a study of cytomegalovirus exposure and HLA in healthy donors. The PCR had 60 Vbeta and 13 Jbeta primers. Method: immunoSEQ multiplex PCR; TCRdb's copy keeps in-frame clones and lacks some. Its listing shows 93,000 or so clones. Sample: PBMCs. The receptors shown here come from a man in his forties in good health and CMV-seronegative.

The chain couples TRBV28 to TRBJ1-2, with TRBD1 as a possible D gene (5 bases). This CDR3 spans 13 amino acids. Germline V CDR1 and CDR2: MDHEN, SYDVKM. V was trimmed by 2 bases and J by 4 bases, leaving 8 bases between them. The CDR3 is CASSLGGIYGYTF. The CDR3 coding sequence is TGTGCCAGCAGTTTAGGGGGGATCTATGGCTACACCTTC.

The chain links TRBV30 to TRBJ2-7; no firm D call. V was trimmed by 2 bases and J by 5 bases, leaving 10 bases between them. Germline V lookup: CDR1 GTSNPN, CDR2 SVGIG (reference sequence). This CDR3 contains 12 residues. CDR3 region: CAWSPGFHEQYF. DNA for the CDR3: TGTGCCTGGAGTCCCGGTTTCCACGAGCAGTACTTC.

The chain links TRBV2 to TRBJ1-5; D gene uncertain. This CDR3 has 15 amino acids. CDR1 SNHLY and CDR2 FYNNEI come from the germline V gene. Trimming left V 3 bases short and J 7 bases short, with 16 bases between. CDR3 region: CASSDVRIGKQPQHF. The CDR3 nucleotides read TGTGCCAGCAGTGACGTCAGGATCGGTAAGCAGCCCCAGCATTTT.

This chain uses TRBV4-2 with TRBJ2-3; no firm D call. Trimming stripped 0 bases from V and 1 base from J, with 14 bases between. From germline, CDR1 is LGHNA and CDR2 YNFKEQ. The CDR3 covers 17 residues. CDR3 coding DNA: TGTGCCAGCAGCCAAGAGCAGGCGTTTAGTGGCACAGATACGCAGTATTTT. Its protein is CASSQEQAFSGTDTQYF.

CDR3 sequence (DNA): TGTGCCAGCAGTCCTACAGGGATGCAGACCGGGGAGCTGTTTTTT. Translation gives CASSPTGMQTGELFF. The genes are TRBV28 and TRBJ2-2; a weak D match, TRBD1 (6 bases). V lost 5 bases and J lost 5, with 15 bases in between. Germline values: CDR1 MDHEN, CDR2 SYDVKM. The CDR3 consists of 15 residues.

The gene calls are TRBV18 and TRBJ1-4; D ambiguous. V was pared by 2 bases and J by 0 bases, with 19 bases between. CDR1 is KGHSH, CDR2 LQKENI, per germline. This CDR3 comprises 19 residues. Written as DNA, the CDR3 is TGTGCCAGCTCACCATCCGGGTCGGAAGTTTCGGCAACTAATGAAAAACTGTTTTTT. Its translation: CASSPSGSEVSATNEKLFF.

V is TRBV2 and J is TRBJ2-7; D possibly corresponds to TRBD1 (5 bases). Germline CDR1 and CDR2: SNHLY and FYNNEI. V dropped 7 bases and J dropped 1 base, with 11 bases sitting between them. CDR3 length: 13 residues. CDR3 coding DNA: TGTGCCAGCAAGCAGGGTCAATCCTACGAGCAGTACTTC. This gives the protein CASKQGQSYEQYF.

The V and J genes are TRBV5-1 and TRBJ2-5, with a possible D match to TRBD2 (5 bases). V was cut by 4 bases and J by 7 bases, with 17 bases left in between. The CDR3 contains 14 residues. The germline CDR1 and CDR2 sequences are SGHRS and YFSETQ. CDR3 sequence (DNA): TGCGCCAGCAGCCTAGACGACGCGCGGGTGACCCAGTACTTC. Translated, it gives CASSLDDARVTQYF.

J is TRBJ2-6 and V is TRBV18; D gene unclear. Per germline, CDR1 KGHSH and CDR2 LQKENI. V gave up 1 base and J gave up 0 bases, with 7 bases separating them. This CDR3 region has 16 residues. CDR3 amino acids: CASSPRSSSGANVLTF. DNA of the CDR3: TGTGCCAGCTCACCACGGTCGAGCTCTGGGGCCAACGTCCTGACTTTC.

This chain uses TRBV7-2 with TRBJ1-4; 8 bases agree with TRBD1. This CDR3 has 15 amino acids. The junction had 10 bases not matched to a gene; V was cut back by 5 bases and J by 8 bases. Germline lookup yields CDR1 SGHTA and CDR2 FQGNSA. This CDR3 reads CASSTGQGVGEKLFF. The CDR3 DNA reads TGTGCCAGCAGCACCGGACAGGGCGTTGGGGAAAAACTGTTTTTT.

The gene calls are TRBV28 and TRBJ1-1; D is uncertain. Trimming shortened V by 7 bases and J by 7 bases, and 19 bases separated the two germline ends. The CDR3 loop spans 14 amino acids. In germline, CDR1 is MDHEN, CDR2 SYDVKM. This chain's CDR3 is CASILSPENGEAFF. CDR3 nucleotides: TGTGCCAGCATCCTTTCCCCGGAGAATGGTGAAGCTTTCTTT. Full variable domain (outside the CDR3, taken from reference TRBV28 and TRBJ1-1): DVKVTQSSRYLVKRTGEKVFLECVQDMDHENMFWYRQDPGLGLRLIYFSYDVKMKEKGDIPEGYSVSREKKERFSLILESASTNQTSMYLCASILSPENGEAFFGQGTRLTVV.

The chain combines TRBV19 with TRBJ2-3; 7 bases align to TRBD2. This CDR3 is built from 14 residues. The germline gives CDR1 LNHDA, CDR2 SQIVND (reference sequence). Unmatched junction bases numbered 2, after V lost 1 base and J lost 4 bases. CDR3 sequence: CASSIGGGPDTQYF. For the CDR3, the DNA is TGTGCCAGTAGTATAGGGGGGGGTCCAGATACGCAGTATTTT. The full variable domain, with the rest looked up from reference TRBV19 and TRBJ2-3, is DGGITQSPKYLFRKEGQNVTLSCEQNLNHDAMYWYRQDPGQGLRLIYYSQIVNDFQKGDIAEGYSVSREKKESFPLTVTSAQKNPTAFYLCASSIGGGPDTQYFGPGTRLTVL.

V usage is TRBV2 and J usage is TRBJ2-7; D may be TRBD1 (6 bases). The CDR3 is made up of 13 amino acids. Trimming shortened V by 8 bases and J by 5 bases, and 16 bases separated the two germline ends. Germline loops: CDR1 SNHLY, CDR2 FYNNEI. The CDR3 nucleotides read TGTGCCAGCCAAAGGGACAAAGGGAACGAGCAGTACTTC. Encoded protein: CASQRDKGNEQYF.

The chain employs TRBV15 and TRBJ2-6; no reliable D call. The V gene lost 0 bases and the J gene lost 2 bases, with 8 bases spanning the gap. Germline CDR1 reads LNHNV; CDR2 reads YYDKDF (reference sequence). This CDR3 is built from 16 residues. The CDR3 DNA follows: TGTGCCACCAGCAGAGATCCCCGTCCTGGGGCCAACGTCCTGACTTTC. It encodes CATSRDPRPGANVLTF.

About this clone itself: Within the sample, other DNA sequences also encode this same CDR3. The rearrangement joins TRBV2 to TRBJ1-5, with D maybe TRBD1 (5 bases). Trimming took 0 bases from V and 6 from J, leaving 12 bases between them. CDR1 is SNHLY, CDR2 FYNNEI, per germline. CDR3 length: 15 amino acids. The CDR3 protein is CASSEASIGGQPQHF. CDR3 DNA: TGTGCCAGCAGTGAAGCTTCAATCGGGGGTCAGCCCCAGCATTTT.

The chain joins TRBV19 to TRBJ1-1; weak D call: TRBD1 (6 bases). The V gene's germline CDR1 is LNHDA and CDR2 SQIVND (reference sequence). The length of the CDR3 is 14 residues. V lost 3 bases and J lost 1, with 9 bases in between. CDR3 protein: CASSITRGNTEAFF. The CDR3 bases are TGTGCCAGTAGTATCACCAGGGGGAACACTGAAGCTTTCTTT. Based on the CDR3 plus reference TRBV19 and TRBJ1-1, the full variable domain is DGGITQSPKYLFRKEGQNVTLSCEQNLNHDAMYWYRQDPGQGLRLIYYSQIVNDFQKGDIAEGYSVSREKKESFPLTVTSAQKNPTAFYLCASSITRGNTEAFFGQGTRLTVV.

The rearrangement joins TRBV11-2 to TRBJ2-5, with D perhaps matching TRBD1 (6 bases). The CDR3 contains 15 residues. CDR1 is SGHAT and CDR2 is FQNNGV in the germline V gene. Trimming took 5 bases from V and 2 from J, leaving 15 bases between them. CDR3 in amino acids: CASSPKAQGQETQYF. As DNA, the CDR3 is TGTGCCAGCAGCCCGAAGGCCCAGGGGCAAGAGACCCAGTACTTC.

The chain is built from TRBV7-9 and TRBJ2-7; TRBD2 agrees at 7 bases. V gave up 2 bases and J gave up 0 bases; unmatched junction bases: 7. CDR1 is SEHNR and CDR2 is FQNEAQ in the germline V gene (reference sequence). The CDR3 runs to 16 residues. CDR3 region: CASSLYGGTSSYEQYF. For the CDR3, the DNA is TGTGCCAGCAGCTTATACGGGGGGACGAGCTCCTACGAGCAGTACTTC.

This chain joins TRBV7-7 and TRBJ2-2, with a tentative D call TRBD2 (6 bases). Germline CDR1 reads SSHAT; CDR2 reads FNYEAQ (reference sequence). The CDR3 is 14 residues long. Between the trimmed V and J ends, which lost 1 base and 5 bases, there was a span of 8 bases. CDR3 nucleotide sequence: TGTGCCAGCAGCTTAGATCGGGGGACCGGGGAGCTGTTTTTT. Protein: CASSLDRGTGELFF.

The chain couples TRBV5-1 to TRBJ2-3, with 7 bases matching TRBD1. Germline V CDR1 and CDR2: SGHRS, YFSETQ. The CDR3 is 17 amino acids. V trimming: 4 bases; J trimming: 2 bases; junction bases outside the gene matches: 13. The CDR3: CASSPPAGTASTDTQYF. The CDR3 DNA follows: TGCGCCAGCAGCCCACCAGCCGGGACAGCATCCACAGATACGCAGTATTTT.

The J gene is TRBJ2-2, the V gene TRBV7-8, with 9 bases identical to TRBD1. CDR1 is SGHVS and CDR2 is FQNEAQ in the germline V gene. There are 15 residues in the CDR3. The V and J ends lost 4 bases and 6 bases, in that order; junction bases with no gene match: 6. The DNA for the CDR3 is TGTGCCAGCAGCTACCCGACAGGGGGGCCCGGGGAGCTGTTTTTT. It codes for CASSYPTGGPGELFF.

The rearrangement links TRBV6-1 to TRBJ2-6; D is unresolved. Germline-derived CDR1 and CDR2 are MNHNS and SASEGT. V lost 8 bases and J lost 4, with 9 bases in between. The CDR3 consists of 13 residues. CDR3 bases: TGTGCCAGCGGAGTACGGGGGGCCAACGTCCTGACTTTC. Residues: CASGVRGANVLTF.

The V and J genes are TRBV28 and TRBJ2-7; 10 bases match TRBD1. CDR3 length: 15 residues. The ends lost 4 bases at V and 4 bases at J; junction bases unmatched: 7. Germline loops: CDR1 MDHEN, CDR2 SYDVKM. The CDR3 nucleotides are TGTGCCAGCAGTTCTTTGGGACAGGGGTTGTACGAGCAGTACTTC. It encodes CASSSLGQGLYEQYF.

This chain uses TRBV2 with TRBJ1-2; perhaps TRBD1 as D (6 bases). Per germline, CDR1 SNHLY and CDR2 FYNNEI. V lost 4 bases to trimming and J lost 4 bases, with 13 bases between them. This CDR3 comprises 14 residues. For the CDR3, the DNA is TGTGCCAGCAGTGCCGGGACAAGTACCTATGGCTACACCTTC. This encodes CASSAGTSTYGYTF.

This chain uses TRBV5-1 with TRBJ1-4; D is perhaps TRBD1 (5 bases). The length of the CDR3 is 15 residues. V dropped 0 bases and J dropped 5 bases, with 11 bases sitting between them. Germline CDR1 is SGHRS and CDR2 is YFSETQ. The CDR3: CASSLVARENEKLFF. The CDR3 DNA sequence: TGCGCCAGCAGCTTGGTTGCCAGGGAAAATGAAAAACTGTTTTTT. Based on the CDR3 plus reference TRBV5-1 and TRBJ1-4, the full variable domain is KAGVTQTPRYLIKTRGQQVTLSCSPISGHRSVSWYQQTPGQGLQFLFEYFSETQRNKGNFPGRFSGRQFSNSRSEMNVSTLELGDSALYLCASSLVARENEKLFFGSGTQLSVL.

This chain uses TRBV7-2 with TRBJ2-2; weak D call: TRBD2 (5 bases). Trimming cost V 3 bases and J 6 bases, with 8 bases left between them. Germline V gene data show CDR1 as SGHTA and CDR2 as FQGNSA. This CDR3 is built from 13 residues. CDR3: CASSLGGSGELFF. DNA for the CDR3: TGTGCCAGCAGCTTGGGCGGGTCCGGGGAGCTGTTTTTT.